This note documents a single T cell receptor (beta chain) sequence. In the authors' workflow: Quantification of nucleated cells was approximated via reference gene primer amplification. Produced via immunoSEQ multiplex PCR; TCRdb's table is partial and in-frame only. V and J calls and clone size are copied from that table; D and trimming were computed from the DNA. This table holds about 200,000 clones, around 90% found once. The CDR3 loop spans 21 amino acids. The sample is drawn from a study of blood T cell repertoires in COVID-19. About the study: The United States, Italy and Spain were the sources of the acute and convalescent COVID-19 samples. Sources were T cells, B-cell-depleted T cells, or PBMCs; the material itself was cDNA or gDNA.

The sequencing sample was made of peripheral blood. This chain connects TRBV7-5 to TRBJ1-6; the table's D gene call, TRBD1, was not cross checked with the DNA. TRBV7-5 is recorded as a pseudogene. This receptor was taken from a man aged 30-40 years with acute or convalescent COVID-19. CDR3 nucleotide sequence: TGTGCCAGAAGCTTAATAAGGTCATCAGGGTACGAGCCCTCCTATAATTCACCCCTCCACTTT. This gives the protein CARSLIRSSGYEPSYNSPLHF.